This T cell receptor (beta chain) is drawn from a study of vaccination and CD4 T cells after COVID-19. The CDR3 has 16 amino acids. Germline assignment: CDR1 SGHTA and CDR2 FQGNSA. J was trimmed by 2 bases and V by 4 bases; bases with no gene match: 7. Details on this clonotype: What it recognizes is unknown.

The Oncomine TCR Beta short-read assay was applied to DNA of cultured CD4+ T cells. TCRdb analysed the PCR reads with MiXCR anew, one entry per CDR3 protein. The sample lists 18,000 or so distinct CDR3 sequences, about half seen once, with about 20% in the top ten. Described time point: late sampling 161 to 241 days after vaccination in three convalescent patients. The treatment here: roughly 11-day PBMC culture with coronavirus spike peptide pools or control peptides (ViraFEST assay). The origin of this receptor is a human donor who had recovered from COVID-19. The chain carries TRBV7-2 and TRBJ2-5; TRBD2 matches 10 bases. The material was CD4+ T cells from blood, cultured in vitro, obtained about 7 months after SARS-CoV-2 vaccination. This CDR3 is CASSSEGAGGQETQYF. The DNA for the CDR3 is TGTGCCAGCAGCTCCGAAGGAGCGGGGGGGCAAGAGACCCAGTACTTC.